This T cell receptor (beta chain) was identified during a study of T cells in Graves' hyperthyroidism and ophthalmopathy. General study results and limits: In blood, most of the thyroid clonotypes expanded above 0.001 were also present.

It was RNA transcripts that yielded the amplified TCR beta CDR3 regions. HTBI primers were the set used in a first-round RT-PCR of the TCR CDR3. Via MiXCR, TCRdb re-called the multiplex PCR reads, giving one row per CDR3 protein. The table has 750,000 to 950,000 distinct CDR3 sequences, more than 30% seen once; the top ten hold around 9.3%. This CDR3 contains 14 residues. Germline CDR1 reads SGHRS; CDR2 reads YFSETQ. The germline V and J ends were trimmed by 6 bases and 2 bases, with 12 bases remaining between them. Over 18 months, lack of ophthalmopathy progression marked Graves' hyperthyroidism as stable. This clonotype has only a few counts. Its antigen is unknown.

The sequencing input was blood. The TCR originated in a man between 18 and 35 years old with Graves' hyperthyroidism. The rearrangement joins TRBV5-1 to TRBJ1-3; D not certain. CDR3 region: CASMPGIAGNTIYF. In DNA, the CDR3 is TGCGCCAGCATGCCCGGGATCGCTGGAAACACCATATATTTT.